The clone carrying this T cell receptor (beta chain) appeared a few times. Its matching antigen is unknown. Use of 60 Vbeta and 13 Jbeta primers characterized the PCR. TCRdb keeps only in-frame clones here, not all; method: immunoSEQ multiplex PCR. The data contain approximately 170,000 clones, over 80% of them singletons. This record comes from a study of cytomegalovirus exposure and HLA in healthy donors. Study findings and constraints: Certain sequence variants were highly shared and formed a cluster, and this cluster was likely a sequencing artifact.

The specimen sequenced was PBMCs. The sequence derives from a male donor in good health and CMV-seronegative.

CDR3 protein: CASSMPRTQGHQPQHF. As DNA, the CDR3 is TGTGCCAGTAGTATGCCCCGGACACAGGGGCATCAGCCCCAGCATTTT. The rearrangement links TRBV19 to TRBJ1-5; 7 bases match TRBD1. There are 16 residues in the CDR3. CDR1 LNHDA and CDR2 SQIVND come from the germline V gene (reference sequence). The junction had 10 bases not matched to a gene; V was cut back by 3 bases and J by 5 bases.